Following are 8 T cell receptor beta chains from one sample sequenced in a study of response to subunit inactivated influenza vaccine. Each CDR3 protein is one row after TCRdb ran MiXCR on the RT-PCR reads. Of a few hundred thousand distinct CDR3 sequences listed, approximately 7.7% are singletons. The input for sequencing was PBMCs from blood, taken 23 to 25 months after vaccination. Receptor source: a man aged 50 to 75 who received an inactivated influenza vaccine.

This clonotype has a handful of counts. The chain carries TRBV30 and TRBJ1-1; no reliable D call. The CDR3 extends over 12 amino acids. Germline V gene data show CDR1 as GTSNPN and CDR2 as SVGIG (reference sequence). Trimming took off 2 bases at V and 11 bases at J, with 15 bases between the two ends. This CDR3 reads CAWSRALVSAFF. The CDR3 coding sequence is TGTGCCTGGAGTAGAGCTTTGGTTTCGGCTTTCTTT.

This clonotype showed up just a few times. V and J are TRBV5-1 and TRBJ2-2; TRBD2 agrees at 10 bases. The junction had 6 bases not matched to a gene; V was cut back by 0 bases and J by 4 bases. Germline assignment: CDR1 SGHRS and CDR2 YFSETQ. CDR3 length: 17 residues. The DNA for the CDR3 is TGCGCCAGCAGCTTGGAGGCTAGCGGGAGTGGCACCGGGGAGCTGTTTTTT. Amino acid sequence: CASSLEASGSGTGELFF.

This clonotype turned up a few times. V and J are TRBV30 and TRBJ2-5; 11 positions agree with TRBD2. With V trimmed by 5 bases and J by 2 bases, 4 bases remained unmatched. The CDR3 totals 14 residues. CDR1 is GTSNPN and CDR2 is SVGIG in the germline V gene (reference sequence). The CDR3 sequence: CAWASGGSQETQYF. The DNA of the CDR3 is TGTGCCTGGGCTAGCGGGGGGTCACAAGAGACCCAGTACTTC.

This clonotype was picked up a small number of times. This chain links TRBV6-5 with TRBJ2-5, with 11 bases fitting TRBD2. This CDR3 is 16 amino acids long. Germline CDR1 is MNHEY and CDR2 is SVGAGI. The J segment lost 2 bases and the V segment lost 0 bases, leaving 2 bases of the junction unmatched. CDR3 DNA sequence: TGTGCCAGCAGTTACTCGGGACTAGCGGATCAAGAGACCCAGTACTTC. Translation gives CASSYSGLADQETQYF.

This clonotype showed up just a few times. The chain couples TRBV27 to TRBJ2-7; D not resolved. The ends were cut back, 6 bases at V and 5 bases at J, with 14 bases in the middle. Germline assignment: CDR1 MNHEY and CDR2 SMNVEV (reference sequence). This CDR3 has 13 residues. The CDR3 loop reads CASSPTSTNEQYF. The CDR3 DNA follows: TGTGCCAGCAGCCCGACCTCAACCAACGAGCAGTACTTC.

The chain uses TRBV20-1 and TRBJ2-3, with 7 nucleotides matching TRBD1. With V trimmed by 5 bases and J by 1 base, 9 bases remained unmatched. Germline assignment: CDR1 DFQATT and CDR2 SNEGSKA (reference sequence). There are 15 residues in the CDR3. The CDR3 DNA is TGCAGTGCTTTACAGGGGCAAGGAGGCACAGATACGCAGTATTTT. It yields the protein CSALQGQGGTDTQYF.

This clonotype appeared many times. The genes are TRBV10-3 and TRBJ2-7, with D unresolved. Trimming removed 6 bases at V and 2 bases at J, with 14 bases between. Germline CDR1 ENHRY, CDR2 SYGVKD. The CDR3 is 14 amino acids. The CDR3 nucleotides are TGTGCCATCAGGGAGAGGCCGAGCACCTACGAGCAGTACTTC. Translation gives CAIRERPSTYEQYF.

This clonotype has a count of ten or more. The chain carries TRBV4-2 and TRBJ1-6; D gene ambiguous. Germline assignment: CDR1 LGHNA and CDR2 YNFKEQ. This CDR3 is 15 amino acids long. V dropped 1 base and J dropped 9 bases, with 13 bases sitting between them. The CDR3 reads CASSQVMLNSSPLHF. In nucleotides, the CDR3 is TGTGCCAGCAGCCAAGTAATGCTAAACTCTTCACCCCTCCACTTT.